This T cell receptor beta chain appears in the sequencing data of a study of cytomegalovirus exposure and HLA in healthy donors. The study's findings and limits: A later analysis revealed that TCR association rates differed between HLA loci, peaking at DRB1 and bottoming out at HLA-C. Roughly uniform depth of sequencing across donors was assumed in presence/absence analyses. When a later analysis compared HLA-associated TCR beta chains with equally common others, the HLA-associated chains turned out to be more clonally expanded and to have lower generation probabilities.

Germline assignment: CDR1 MDHEN and CDR2 SYDVKM. The CDR3 covers 11 residues. PCR employed 60 Vbeta and 13 Jbeta primers. Data came from immunoSEQ multiplex PCR; TCRdb stores just in-frame clones and leaves some out. The table records 65,000 to 95,000 clones, around 78% of them present only once. As concerns this clone: Its matching antigen is unknown.

The chain uses TRBV28 and TRBJ2-5; 9 nucleotides line up with TRBD2. Gene TRBJ2-7 matches the end of the DNA better, so the J call may be wrong. This TCR was sampled from a male donor in good health and CMV-seropositive. Material: PBMCs. Here the CDR3 DNA reads TGTGCCACCGGACTAGCGAGCGAGCAGTACTTC. Protein product: CATGLASEQYF.